This T cell receptor (beta chain) was sequenced in a study of identical twins. A template switching step contributed a universal primer site, while unique molecular identifiers were present in the cDNA. Using its own MiXCR run on the 5' RACE reads, TCRdb lists one record per CDR3 protein. The sample includes some 250,000 distinct CDR3 sequences, roughly an eighth of them seen just once. CDR3 size: 15 residues. V lost 1 base to trimming and J lost 10 bases, with 19 bases between them. The germline V gene encodes CDR1 SGHTA and CDR2 FQGNSA. This clonotype has just one count. The antigen remains unidentified. Among all donors, each was a healthy Caucasian. General study points: Beta out-of-frame sequences showed weaker excess sharing between twins. Partial confounding of zero-insertion analyses by invariant MAIT and iNKT cells was possible.

A further study also used this sample, focusing on yellow fever vaccine responses in identical twins.

This clonotype originated in a woman under 30 in good health. Sample: memory (CD45RO+) T cells sorted from blood. V usage is TRBV7-2 and J usage is TRBJ1-1; possible D gene TRBD1, 5 bases. The CDR3 spells CASSLVGGDASGAFF. DNA for the CDR3: TGTGCCAGCAGCTTAGTGGGGGGGGACGCCAGTGGAGCTTTCTTT.